What follows are 22 T cell receptor beta chains derived from one specimen sequenced in a study of beta chain features in type 1 diabetes. What was sequenced were expressed TCRB transcripts, since all of the isolated RNA had been reverse transcribed. The assay was immunoSEQ multiplex PCR, and TCRdb's table has in-frame clones only and misses some. In the table there are under 550,000 clones, 11% of which are singletons. The sequenced sample consisted of naive CD4+ T cells from blood. The receptors were sampled from a woman under 30 in good health.

This clone was detected only a few times. This chain joins TRBV18 and TRBJ1-5; 8 bases are a match to TRBD1. Germline loops: CDR1 KGHSH, CDR2 LQKENI. This CDR3 spans 15 amino acids. Losses at the gene ends were 5 bases for V and 7 bases for J; bases not matched to a gene: 10. This CDR3 reads CASSKQGALGQPQHF. CDR3 DNA sequence: TGTGCCAGCTCAAAGCAGGGGGCGCTTGGACAGCCCCAGCATTTT. Based on the CDR3 plus reference TRBV18 and TRBJ1-5, the full variable domain is NAGVMQNPRHLVRRRGQEARLRCSPMKGHSHVYWYRQLPEEGLKFMVYLQKENIIDESGMPKERFSAEFPKEGPSILRIQQVVRGDSAAYFCASSKQGALGQPQHFGDGTRLSIL.

In this sample, this clone turned up a few times. The rearrangement links TRBV9 to TRBJ1-2; possibly TRBD1 for D (5 bases). Trimming removed 4 bases from V and 3 bases from J, with 16 bases in between. The CDR3 consists of 15 residues. Germline CDR1 reads SGDLS; CDR2 reads YYNGEE. The CDR3 sequence is CASSRRDLPDYGYTF. The CDR3 DNA follows: TGTGCCAGCAGCAGACGGGACCTTCCCGACTATGGCTACACCTTC.

This clone was recorded a few times. The gene calls are TRBV7-9 and TRBJ2-7; TRBD1 agrees at 8 bases. The CDR3 is 15 amino acids. V trimming: 5 bases; J trimming: 5 bases; junction bases outside the gene matches: 11. In germline, CDR1 is SEHNR, CDR2 FQNEAQ (reference sequence). The CDR3 loop is CASSGDRYPPNEQYF. The CDR3 coding sequence is TGTGCCAGCAGCGGGGACAGGTACCCTCCCAACGAGCAGTACTTC.

This clone was counted only a few times. The chain joins TRBV13 to TRBJ2-3; 8 bases align to TRBD1. This CDR3 is 15 amino acids long. V lost 5 bases, J lost 3 bases, and 7 bases stayed unmatched. CDR1 and CDR2 (germline): PRHDT, FYEKMQ (reference sequence). CDR3 loop: CASSLYRGDTDTQYF. The CDR3 bases are TGTGCCAGCAGCCTCTACAGGGGGGATACAGATACGCAGTATTTT.

In this sample, this clone turned up a few times. For the CDR3, the DNA is TGTGCCAGTAGATTACAAGAATCCGGGGAGCTGTTTTTT. It specifies CASRLQESGELFF. This chain connects TRBV19 to TRBJ2-2; D is uncertain. Germline CDR1 reads LNHDA; CDR2 reads SQIVND (reference sequence). CDR3 length: 13 amino acids. Trimming removed 6 bases from V and 6 bases from J, with 11 bases in between.

The table lists this clone with a few counts. The V gene is TRBV11-2, the J gene TRBJ1-1; TRBD1 matches 8 bases. The CDR3 contains 15 residues. V lost 6 bases, J lost 6 bases, and 12 bases stayed unmatched. Germline CDR1 reads SGHAT; CDR2 reads FQNNGV. CDR3 nucleotides: TGTGCCAGCAGAAAAGTCCAGGGGGCCTACCCTGAAGCTTTCTTT. This translates into CASRKVQGAYPEAFF.

There are a few counts of this clone. Other nucleotide sequences in the sample specify the same CDR3. The gene calls are TRBV7-9 and TRBJ1-2; the D gene is possibly TRBD1 (6 bases). The CDR3 totals 13 residues. The germline CDR1 and CDR2 sequences are SEHNR and FQNEAQ (reference sequence). V lost 2 bases, J lost 3 bases, and 7 bases lay in between. As DNA, the CDR3 is TGTGCCAGCAGCTTACAGGGGCACTATGGCTACACCTTC. Its protein is CASSLQGHYGYTF.

The rearrangement links TRBV28 to TRBJ2-2; D not certain. V was pared by 7 bases and J by 6 bases, with 9 bases between. The germline gives CDR1 MDHEN, CDR2 SYDVKM. The CDR3 runs 12 residues. DNA of the CDR3: TGTGCCAGCAAATGGGCGGCCGGGGAGCTGTTTTTT. Protein product: CASKWAAGELFF.

The chain couples TRBV5-1 to TRBJ1-4; no clear D gene. V was trimmed by 4 bases and J by 6 bases, leaving 19 bases between them. CDR1 and CDR2 from the germline V gene are SGHRS and YFSETQ. This CDR3 contains 16 residues. The CDR3 sequence is CASSLTGRDQYEKLFF. The DNA for the CDR3 is TGCGCCAGCAGCCTAACTGGCCGAGACCAATATGAAAAACTGTTTTTT. Supplemented by reference TRBV5-1 and TRBJ1-4, the full variable domain reads KAGVTQTPRYLIKTRGQQVTLSCSPISGHRSVSWYQQTPGQGLQFLFEYFSETQRNKGNFPGRFSGRQFSNSRSEMNVSTLELGDSALYLCASSLTGRDQYEKLFFGSGTQLSVL.

The chain employs TRBV5-1 and TRBJ2-1; 7 positions agree with TRBD2. Germline V gives CDR1 SGHRS, CDR2 YFSETQ. V lost 1 base to trimming and J lost 6 bases; unmatched junction nucleotides: 13. This CDR3 is 17 amino acids long. CDR3 in DNA: TGCGCCAGCAGCTTGCCCCTGGCTAGCGGCAGATCCAATGAGCAGTTCTTC. Translated: CASSLPLASGRSNEQFF. The full variable domain, rest sourced from reference TRBV5-1 and TRBJ2-1, is KAGVTQTPRYLIKTRGQQVTLSCSPISGHRSVSWYQQTPGQGLQFLFEYFSETQRNKGNFPGRFSGRQFSNSRSEMNVSTLELGDSALYLCASSLPLASGRSNEQFFGPGTRLTVL.

The chain has TRBV2 and TRBJ2-2, with 7 nucleotides matching TRBD1. Germline CDR1 and CDR2: SNHLY and FYNNEI. The CDR3 contains 14 residues. Losses at the gene ends were 10 bases for V and 0 bases for J; bases not matched to a gene: 5. As DNA, the CDR3 is TGTGCCATTCTCGACAGGGCGAACACCGGGGAGCTGTTTTTT. It yields the protein CAILDRANTGELFF.

This clone turned up a few times. The chain joins TRBV9 to TRBJ2-4; D is unclear. V was trimmed by 0 bases and J by 6 bases, leaving 10 bases between them. This CDR3 is 14 amino acids long. Germline CDR1 reads SGDLS; CDR2 reads YYNGEE. The CDR3 spells CASSVGPEGNIQYF. The CDR3 DNA is TGTGCCAGCAGCGTAGGTCCGGAAGGAAACATTCAGTACTTC.

The rearrangement uses TRBV29-1 and TRBJ1-4; 7 nucleotides match TRBD1. Germline loops: CDR1 SQVTM, CDR2 ANQGSEA. The CDR3 covers 13 residues. V dropped 5 bases and J dropped 5; count of bases not matched to a gene: 5. CDR3 bases: TGCAGCGTTATAAGGGGGCGAAATGAAAAACTGTTTTTT. Residues: CSVIRGRNEKLFF.

CDR3 loop: CASSFLSGSGVKTQYF. The CDR3 DNA follows: TGTGCCAGCAGCTTTTTGTCGGGGTCGGGCGTCAAGACCCAGTACTTC. V gene TRBV7-2 combines with J gene TRBJ2-5; maybe TRBD2 (5 bases). Germline V gene sequence: CDR1 SGHTA, CDR2 FQGNSA. The CDR3 loop spans 16 amino acids. Trimming removed 3 bases from V and 6 bases from J, with 20 bases in between. The full variable domain, rest sourced from reference TRBV7-2 and TRBJ2-5, is GAGVSQSPSNKVTEKGKDVELRCDPISGHTALYWYRQSLGQGLEFLIYFQGNSAPDKSGLPSDRFSAERTGGSVSTLTIQRTQQEDSAVYLCASSFLSGSGVKTQYFGPGTRLLVL.

Comment on this clone: The same CDR3 can be traced to other DNA sequences in this sample. The CDR3 here is CASSQGGQGSYGYTF. CDR3 coding DNA: TGCGCCAGCAGCCAAGGAGGACAGGGGAGCTATGGCTACACCTTC. The chain links TRBV4-1 to TRBJ1-2; 9 nucleotides align to TRBD1. Germline CDR1 and CDR2: MGHRA and YSYEKL. Germline trimming cut 1 base from V and 4 bases from J; bases unmatched to any gene: 4. There are 15 residues in the CDR3.

This clone was seen a handful of times. This chain connects TRBV15 to TRBJ2-7; 12 bases match TRBD2. The V segment lost 1 base and the J segment 3 bases; nucleotides outside the gene matches: 4. Germline values: CDR1 LNHNV, CDR2 YYDKDF (reference sequence). CDR3 length: 16 residues. The CDR3 region is CATSRAGLAGSYEQYV. In DNA form, the CDR3 reads TGTGCCACCAGCAGAGCAGGACTAGCGGGGAGCTACGAGCAGTACGTC.

This clone was observed a handful of times. This chain connects TRBV7-2 to TRBJ2-3; unclear D gene. CDR3 length: 13 amino acids. V lost 2 bases and J 2 bases, leaving 5 bases between the germline ends. CDR1 and CDR2 from the germline V gene are SGHTA and FQGNSA. CDR3: CASSLQVTDTQYF. CDR3 DNA sequence: TGTGCCAGCAGCTTACAAGTCACAGATACGCAGTATTTT.

In this sample, this clone turned up a few times. The chain recombines TRBV9 with TRBJ1-5; D gene unclear. Germline CDR1 is SGDLS and CDR2 is YYNGEE. The CDR3 is 15 amino acids. The V and J ends lost 3 bases and 2 bases respectively, with 12 bases between them. The CDR3 sequence is CASSAGSPGNQPQHF. The CDR3 DNA follows: TGTGCCAGCAGCGCCGGCTCTCCGGGCAATCAGCCCCAGCATTTT. The full variable domain, completed using reference TRBV9 and TRBJ1-5, is DSGVTQTPKHLITATGQRVTLRCSPRSGDLSVYWYQQSLDQGLQFLIQYYNGEERAKGNILERFSAQQFPDLHSELNLSSLELGDSALYFCASSAGSPGNQPQHFGDGTRLSIL.

The chain links TRBV27 to TRBJ1-2; D unresolved. CDR1 is MNHEY and CDR2 is SMNVEV in the germline V gene (reference sequence). The CDR3 runs 15 residues. The ends were cut back, 6 bases at V and 2 bases at J, with 16 bases in the middle. CDR3 in amino acids: CASSSLLRPNYGYTF. The CDR3 DNA reads TGTGCCAGCAGCAGTCTATTAAGGCCGAACTATGGCTACACCTTC.

This clone was seen a handful of times. CDR3 loop: CASSLSPGGFGDTQYF. The DNA for the CDR3 is TGTGCCAGCAGCTTAAGCCCGGGGGGCTTCGGAGATACGCAGTATTTT. The genes are TRBV7-3 and TRBJ2-3; D perhaps matches TRBD2 (7 bases). CDR1 SGHTA and CDR2 FQGTGA come from the germline V gene. This CDR3 has 16 amino acids. V dropped 1 base and J dropped 5 bases, with 16 bases sitting between them.

The J gene is TRBJ2-3, the V gene TRBV29-1; D call uncertain. V was shortened by 3 bases and J by 0 bases, with 13 bases between the two germline ends. There are 15 residues in the CDR3. Germline V lookup: CDR1 SQVTM, CDR2 ANQGSEA. DNA of the CDR3: TGCAGCGTTGAGGGCGGTAGCAGGAGCACAGATACGCAGTATTTT. Residues: CSVEGGSRSTDTQYF.

This clone was counted only a few times. V gene TRBV19 combines with J gene TRBJ1-4, with TRBD1 matching 9 bases. CDR1 LNHDA and CDR2 SQIVND come from the germline V gene (reference sequence). CDR3 length equals 15 residues. The ends lost 4 bases at V and 4 bases at J; junction bases unmatched: 4. The chain's CDR3 is CASSTPGQGNEKLFF. The CDR3, as DNA: TGTGCCAGTAGTACGCCGGGACAGGGTAATGAAAAACTGTTTTTT.